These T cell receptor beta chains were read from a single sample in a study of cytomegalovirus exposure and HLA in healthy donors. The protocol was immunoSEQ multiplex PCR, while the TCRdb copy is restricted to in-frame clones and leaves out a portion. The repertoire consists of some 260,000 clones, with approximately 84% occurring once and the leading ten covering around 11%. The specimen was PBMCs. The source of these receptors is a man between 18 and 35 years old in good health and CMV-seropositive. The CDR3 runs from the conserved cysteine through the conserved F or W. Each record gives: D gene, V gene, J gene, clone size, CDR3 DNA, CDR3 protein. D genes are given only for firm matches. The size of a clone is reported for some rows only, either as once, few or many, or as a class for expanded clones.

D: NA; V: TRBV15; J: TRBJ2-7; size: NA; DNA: TGTGCCACCAGCAACGGCGGGTGGAGCTCCTACGAGCAGTACTTC; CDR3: CATSNGGWSSYEQYF
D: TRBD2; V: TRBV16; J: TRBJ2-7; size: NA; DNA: TGTGCCAGCAGCCAATCGACTAGCGGTTTCTACGAGCAGTACTTC; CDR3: CASSQSTSGFYEQYF
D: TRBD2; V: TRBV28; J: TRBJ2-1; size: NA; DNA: TGTGCCAGCAGTGGACTAGGCTACAATGAGCAGTTCTTC; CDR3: CASSGLGYNEQFF
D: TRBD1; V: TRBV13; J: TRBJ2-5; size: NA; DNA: TGTGCCAGCAGCTTAGACAGGACAGGTAACCAAGAGACCCAGTACTTC; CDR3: CASSLDRTGNQETQYF
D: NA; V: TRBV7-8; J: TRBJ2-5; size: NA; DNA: TGTGCCAGCAGGAAAGGAGAGACCCAGTACTTC; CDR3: CASRKGETQYF
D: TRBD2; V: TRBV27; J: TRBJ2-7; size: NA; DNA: TGTGCCAGCAGGGAGGGGACTAGCGGGGCCTACGAGCAGTACTTC; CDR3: CASREGTSGAYEQYF
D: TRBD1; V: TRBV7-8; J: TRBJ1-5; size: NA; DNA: TGTGCCAGCAATCAAGCGAGGGGGCCTCCCCAGCATTTT; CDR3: CASNQARGPPQHF
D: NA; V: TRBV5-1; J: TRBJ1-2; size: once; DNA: TGCGCCAGCAGCTCCGGGAGTCCTGGGGTCTATGGCTACACCTTC; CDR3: CASSSGSPGVYGYTF
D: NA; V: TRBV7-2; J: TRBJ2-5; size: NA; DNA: TGTGCCAGCAGCTCCTACCTGGGGGAGACCCAGTACTTC; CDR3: CASSSYLGETQYF
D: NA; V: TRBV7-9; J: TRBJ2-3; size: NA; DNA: TGTGCCAGCAGCTTTCCGGGTTCGCCAGATACGCAGTATTTT; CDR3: CASSFPGSPDTQYF
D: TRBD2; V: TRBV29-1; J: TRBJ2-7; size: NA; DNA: TGCAGCGTTGAAGGACTAGCGGGGAGCTCCTACGAGCAGTACTTC; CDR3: CSVEGLAGSSYEQYF
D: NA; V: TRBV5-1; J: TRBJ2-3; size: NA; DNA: TGCGCCAGCAGACAGGGTCGGAGCACAGATACGCAGTATTTT; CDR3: CASRQGRSTDTQYF
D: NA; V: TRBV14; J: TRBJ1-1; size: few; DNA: TGTGCCAGCAGCCAAGATCGGGAGGGGAACACTGAAGCTTTCTTT; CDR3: CASSQDREGNTEAFF
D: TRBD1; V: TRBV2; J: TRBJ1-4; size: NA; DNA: TGTGCCAGCAACTTACTTGGACAGGGCGACAATGAAAAACTGTTTTTT; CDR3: CASNLLGQGDNEKLFF
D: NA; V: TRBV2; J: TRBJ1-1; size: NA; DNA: TGTGCCAGCCGGGCGAACGGACCTATGAACACTGAAGCTTTCTTT; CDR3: CASRANGPMNTEAFF
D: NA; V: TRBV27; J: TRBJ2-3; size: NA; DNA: TGTGCCAGCAGTTCCGCCCAGAGCACAGATACGCAGTATTTT; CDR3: CASSSAQSTDTQYF
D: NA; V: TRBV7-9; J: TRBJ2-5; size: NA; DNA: TGTGCCAGCAGCTTTATTGGGACAAGAGAAGAGACCCAGTACTTC; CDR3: CASSFIGTREETQYF
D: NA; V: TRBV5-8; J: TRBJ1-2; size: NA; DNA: TGTGCCAGCAGCTTGATTGCGGGACGGGTTAACTATGGCTACACCTTC; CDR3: CASSLIAGRVNYGYTF